This TCR beta chain appears in the sequencing data of a study of T-cell memory formation after mild COVID-19. Study context: The two donors had largely donor-specific TCR clusters.

Study-wide findings and caveats: Mainly in CM and EM were contracting CD4+ clones; CD8+ were in EMRA. Certain responding clones were present in pre-infection memory, suggesting participation of cross-reactive memory.

This clonotype has more than one count but fewer than ten. Its target is not known. TCRdb passed the 5' RACE reads through MiXCR, listing each CDR3 protein once. The top ten hold 20% to 25% of the sample, which has roughly 450,000 distinct CDR3 sequences, roughly 18% seen once. The V end was cut by 4 bases, the J end by 6 bases, with 22 bases between. This CDR3 contains 16 residues. CDR1 and CDR2 (germline): MNHEY, SMNVEV (reference sequence). The receptor comes from a young man who had mild COVID-19 (a few samples of this study predate the infection). Cell type and time point are not known. Sequenced: PBMCs or a T cell subset sorted from them (not recorded which). V is TRBV27 and J is TRBJ2-7; TRBD1 or TRBD2 may be the D gene (5 bases each). In DNA form, the CDR3 reads TGTGCCAGCAGTTCCCGGGGCCTCATGTGCTGGGGCGAGCAGTACGTC. Its translation is CASSSRGLMCWGEQYV.